Included here is one TCR beta chain sequence, with context. Authors' data handling: Cell counts per sample came from amplifying reference gene primers. Clones were read by immunoSEQ multiplex PCR, and TCRdb kept only the in-frame ones, dropping some. Clone size and the V and J calls come from that table; the DNA yielded D and trimming. The sample consists of about 160,000 clones, around 80% of them appearing once. Germline trimming cut 5 bases from V and 11 bases from J; bases unmatched to any gene: 6. The CDR3 totals 13 residues. CDR1 is SGHAT, CDR2 FQNNGV, per germline. This entry comes from a study of blood T cell repertoires in COVID-19. At the level of the study: Specimens from acute and convalescent COVID-19 originated in the United States, Italy and Spain. The analysed material was cDNA or gDNA that came from T cells, B-cell-depleted T cells, or PBMCs.

The chain combines TRBV11-2 with TRBJ1-6; 7 bases map to TRBD1. The sequencing sample was made of peripheral blood. The TCR comes from an elderly woman with active or convalescent COVID-19. The CDR3 DNA is TGTGCCAGCAGCAGGCAGGGGGGTACACCCCTCCACTTT. This encodes CASSRQGGTPLHF.